This TCR beta chain was identified in a study of shared clonotypes between healthy human individuals. Whole-study context: The donors, two women and three men, were aged 18 to 49.

At the deep level, the assay was run. This table comes from immunoSEQ multiplex PCR, and its TCRdb copy is limited to in-frame clones, with some not included. The sample has about a million clones; approximately 80% are singletons. Study results and caveats: The study's rarefaction showed incomplete sorted-subset sequencing despite large depth. Read depth was anticipated to influence clonotype sharing among donors.

This clone was observed a few times. Its antigen is currently unknown. Input material: memory CD4+ T cells from PBMCs. The subset was: CD45RA-negative fraction. This clonotype was obtained from a man aged 18 to 29 in good health. Some clones in this sample may be carry-over from other donors' samples.

CDR3 DNA: TGCGCCAGCAAAAACGGGACGGAAAATGGCTACACCTTC. It specifies CASKNGTENGYTF. The rearrangement joins TRBV23-1 to TRBJ1-2, with D maybe TRBD1 (5 bases). TRBV23-1 carries the ORF label, with uncertain function. The length of the CDR3 is 13 residues. Trimming stripped 7 bases from V and 6 bases from J, with 15 bases between.